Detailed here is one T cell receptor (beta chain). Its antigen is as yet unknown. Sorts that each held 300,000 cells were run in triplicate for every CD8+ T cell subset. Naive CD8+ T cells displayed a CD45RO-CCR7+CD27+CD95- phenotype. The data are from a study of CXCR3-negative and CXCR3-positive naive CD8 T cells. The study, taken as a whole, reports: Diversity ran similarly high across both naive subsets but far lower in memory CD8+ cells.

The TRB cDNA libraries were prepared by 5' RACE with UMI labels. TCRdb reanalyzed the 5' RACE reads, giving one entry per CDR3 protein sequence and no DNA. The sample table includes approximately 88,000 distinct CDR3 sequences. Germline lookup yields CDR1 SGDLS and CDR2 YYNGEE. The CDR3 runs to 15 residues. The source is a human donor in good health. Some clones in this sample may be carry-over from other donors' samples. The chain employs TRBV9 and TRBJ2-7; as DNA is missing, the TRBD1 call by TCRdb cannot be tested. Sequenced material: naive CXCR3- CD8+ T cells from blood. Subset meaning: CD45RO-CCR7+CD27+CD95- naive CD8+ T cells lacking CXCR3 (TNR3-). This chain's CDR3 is CASSLSGGNSYEQYF.